The 5 T cell receptor beta chains in this list originate from one sample, sequenced in a study of beta chain features in type 1 diabetes. Study results and caveats: In all four CD4+ subsets, TCRB CDR3 length was significantly, moderately reduced in type 1 diabetes.

The antigens for these receptors are not known. The sequenced template was cDNA made from the entire isolated RNA. Sequencing was performed with immunoSEQ multiplex PCR; in TCRdb, only in-frame clones are kept and a portion is missing. The data hold around 180,000 clones, with under 9.5% observed a single time. The sequenced sample was central memory CD4+ T cells from blood. Source of these receptors: a man aged 18-30 years with type 1 diabetes.

The sample holds a few counts of this clone. The chain recombines TRBV19 with TRBJ2-1; D perhaps matches TRBD2 (5 bases). V lost 8 bases, J lost 0 bases, and 14 bases lay in between. Germline lookup yields CDR1 LNHDA and CDR2 SQIVND (reference sequence). The CDR3 is 15 amino acids. The CDR3 region is CASLNLGSSYNEQFF. In DNA form, the CDR3 reads TGTGCCAGTCTCAATCTGGGGAGCTCCTACAATGAGCAGTTCTTC.

This clone turned up a few times. The chain combines TRBV28 with TRBJ2-7; 7 nucleotides agree with TRBD2. This CDR3 spans 15 amino acids. The germline V gene encodes CDR1 MDHEN and CDR2 SYDVKM. The J segment lost 4 bases and the V segment lost 1 base, leaving 7 bases of the junction unmatched. CDR3 sequence (DNA): TGTGCCAGCAGTTTATCTATTGCGGGAGATTACGAGCAGTACTTC. It encodes CASSLSIAGDYEQYF.

This clone was seen more than once but under ten times. The chain employs TRBV5-6 and TRBJ2-3; tentatively, D is TRBD1 (6 bases). Germline CDR1 SGHDT, CDR2 YYEEEE. This CDR3 spans 14 amino acids. V was cut by 0 bases and J by 7 bases, with 12 bases left in between. In DNA, the CDR3 is TGTGCCAGCAGCTTGGGACAGGCTAGGAATACGCAGTATTTT. Protein: CASSLGQARNTQYF.

The sample holds a few counts of this clone. The rearrangement links TRBV6-1 to TRBJ1-2, with TRBD1 matching over 9 bases. Looked up from germline, CDR1 is MNHNS and CDR2 is SASEGT. The CDR3 has 15 residues. J lost 2 bases, V lost 3 bases, and 4 bases had no gene match. The DNA of the CDR3 is TGTGCCAGCAGTGACCGAGGACAGGGGAACTATGGCTACACCTTC. Protein sequence: CASSDRGQGNYGYTF.

The CDR3 nucleotides are TGTGCCAGCAGTGGGGGACACCGCTACGAGCAGTACTTC. As protein: CASSGGHRYEQYF. The chain joins TRBV28 to TRBJ2-7; D possibly corresponds to TRBD1 (6 bases). CDR1 and CDR2 from the germline V gene are MDHEN and SYDVKM. The CDR3 contains 13 residues. V was clipped by 5 bases and J by 3 bases, with 11 bases between them.